The 20 T cell receptor beta chains below all came from one sample that was sequenced in a study of blood T cell repertoires in COVID-19. Profiled with immunoSEQ multiplex PCR; TCRdb holds only in-frame clones, not every one. Seen here are 150,000 to 200,000 clones, approximately 80% observed once, and the top ten hold about 5.5%. Sequenced input: PBMCs or T cells enriched from blood (not recorded which). The receptors were gathered from an older woman with acute COVID-19.

This clone was found once. The chain links TRBV7-9 to TRBJ1-5, with D maybe TRBD1 (6 bases). This CDR3 region has 17 residues. Germline-derived CDR1 and CDR2 are SEHNR and FQNEAQ (reference sequence). V lost 1 base and J 0 bases, leaving 13 bases between the germline ends. The CDR3 loop is CASSLGQGPLSNQPQHF. The CDR3 region has the DNA TGTGCCAGCAGCTTAGGTCAGGGGCCACTTAGCAATCAGCCCCAGCATTTT.

This clone was observed a handful of times. The V and J genes are TRBV11-2 and TRBJ2-1, with TRBD1 matching over 7 bases. Germline V gene lookup returns CDR1 SGHAT and CDR2 FQNNGV. The CDR3 consists of 18 residues. V lost 4 bases to trimming and J lost 4 bases; unmatched junction nucleotides: 16. The CDR3 protein is CASSYPFRARDSYNEQFF. As DNA, the CDR3 is TGTGCCAGCAGCTATCCTTTCCGGGCAAGGGACAGTTACAATGAGCAGTTCTTC.

The genes are TRBV2 and TRBJ1-5, with TRBD1 matching over 7 bases. Losses at the gene ends were 6 bases for V and 6 bases for J; bases not matched to a gene: 8. From germline, CDR1 is SNHLY and CDR2 FYNNEI. The CDR3 sequence is 14 residues long. This CDR3 is CASSGMYRGQPQHF. In nucleotides, the CDR3 is TGTGCCAGCAGCGGAATGTACAGGGGTCAGCCCCAGCATTTT.

The chain links TRBV6-5 to TRBJ1-1, with D perhaps TRBD1 (5 bases). The V end was cut by 11 bases, the J end by 3 bases, with 10 bases between. The CDR3 has 11 residues. CDR1 is MNHEY, CDR2 SVGAGI, per germline. The CDR3 region has the DNA TGTGCCGTGCGGGGCGACACTGAAGCTTTCTTT. Protein sequence: CAVRGDTEAFF.

V gene TRBV13 combines with J gene TRBJ2-3, with TRBD2 matching 12 bases. Trimming took 5 bases from V and 2 from J; bases not matched to a gene: 5. Germline CDR1 PRHDT, CDR2 FYEKMQ (reference sequence). This CDR3 region has 16 residues. This CDR3 reads CASSQRTSGTTDTQYF. CDR3 in DNA: TGTGCCAGCAGCCAACGGACTAGCGGGACCACAGATACGCAGTATTTT.

The V and J genes are TRBV30 and TRBJ1-4; D may be TRBD1 (5 bases). Trimming took off 2 bases at V and 10 bases at J, with 14 bases between the two ends. The CDR3 consists of 13 residues. Germline lookup yields CDR1 GTSNPN and CDR2 SVGIG (reference sequence). The CDR3 region has the DNA TGTGCCTGGAGTTCGACAGCCCGGACAAAACTGTTTTTT. Translating it yields CAWSSTARTKLFF.

The chain is built from TRBV18 and TRBJ2-5; the D gene is possibly TRBD1 (6 bases). CDR3 length equals 16 residues. V lost 3 bases to trimming and J lost 5 bases, with 19 bases between them. Germline V gene lookup returns CDR1 KGHSH and CDR2 LQKENI. This CDR3 reads CASSPYGTRDRETQYF. CDR3 nucleotides: TGTGCCAGCTCACCGTATGGGACAAGGGATCGCGAGACCCAGTACTTC.

This clone was seen a single time. The V call is TRBV4-2, the J call TRBJ1-1; D unclear. V lost 0 bases to trimming and J lost 10 bases, with 15 bases between them. The germline V gene encodes CDR1 LGHNA and CDR2 YNFKEQ. This CDR3 comprises 14 residues. Written as DNA, the CDR3 is TGTGCCAGCAGCCAAGATAGTGGTAGCACCGTAGCTTTCTTT. Protein sequence: CASSQDSGSTVAFF.

The J gene is TRBJ2-1, the V gene TRBV7-2, with 7 nucleotides matching TRBD2. The CDR3 sequence is 16 residues long. Trimming removed 1 base from V and 4 bases from J; junction bases left unmatched: 7. Per germline, CDR1 SGHTA and CDR2 FQGNSA. For the CDR3, the DNA is TGTGCCAGCAGCTTAGGGGGAGCGGGATCATACAATGAGCAGTTCTTC. Translation: CASSLGGAGSYNEQFF. The full variable domain, with the rest looked up from reference TRBV7-2 and TRBJ2-1, is GAGVSQSPSNKVTEKGKDVELRCDPISGHTALYWYRQSLGQGLEFLIYFQGNSAPDKSGLPSDRFSAERTGGSVSTLTIQRTQQEDSAVYLCASSLGGAGSYNEQFFGPGTRLTVL.

This clone was picked up many times. This chain joins TRBV6-2 or TRBV6-3 and TRBJ2-7, with 11 nucleotides matching TRBD2. CDR1 and CDR2 from the germline V gene are MNHEY and SVGEGT. Germline trimming cut 5 bases from V and 12 bases from J; bases unmatched to any gene: 6. CDR3 length equals 12 residues. CDR3 sequence reads: CASSTSGSMSYF. The CDR3 DNA reads as TGTGCCAGCAGTACTAGCGGGAGTATGTCGTACTTC.

The chain employs TRBV6-2 or TRBV6-3 and TRBJ1-1, with TRBD1 matching 10 bases. The CDR3 length is 17 residues. The ends lost 7 bases at V and 2 bases at J; junction bases unmatched: 13. Germline CDR1 is MNHEY and CDR2 is SVGEGT. The CDR3 protein is CASTPDRGHSLNTEAFF. The CDR3 DNA follows: TGTGCCAGCACCCCCGACAGGGGGCATTCCCTCAACACTGAAGCTTTCTTT.

The chain links TRBV27 to TRBJ1-2; D may be TRBD1 (6 bases). This CDR3 contains 15 residues. Per germline, CDR1 MNHEY and CDR2 SMNVEV (reference sequence). Trimming took off 7 bases at V and 0 bases at J, with 15 bases between the two ends. Here the CDR3 DNA reads TGTGCCAGCACCTTATCGGGGGCGGCTAACTATGGCTACACCTTC. As protein: CASTLSGAANYGYTF.

The chain employs TRBV4-3 and TRBJ2-1; perhaps TRBD2 as D (6 bases). Germline CDR1 is LGHNA and CDR2 is YSLEER. V dropped 0 bases and J dropped 4 bases, with 13 bases sitting between them. This CDR3 comprises 16 residues. The CDR3 reads CASSQEGGGTYNEQFF. CDR3 bases: TGCGCCAGCAGCCAAGAGGGAGGTGGAACGTACAATGAGCAGTTCTTC.

This clone was observed a few times. The J gene is TRBJ2-5, the V gene TRBV7-6, with a tentative D call TRBD2 (6 bases). Trimming pared 3 bases from V and 1 base from J, leaving 9 bases between. Per the germline V gene, CDR1 is SGHVS and CDR2 is FNYEAQ. This CDR3 spans 14 amino acids. The CDR3 nucleotides are TGTGCCAGCAGCTTCGGCGGGACCCAAGAGACCCAGTACTTC. It is translated as CASSFGGTQETQYF.

CDR3 coding DNA: TGTGCCAGCAGTTTCTTGGGAGGTGGCCAAGAGACCCAGTACTTC. It encodes CASSFLGGGQETQYF. The chain combines TRBV27 with TRBJ2-5, with a possible D match to TRBD2 (6 bases). Between the trimmed V and J ends, which lost 3 bases and 1 base, there was a span of 12 bases. The CDR3 is 15 residues long. Germline-derived CDR1 and CDR2 are MNHEY and SMNVEV (reference sequence).

The V call is TRBV4-1, the J call TRBJ1-1; D possibly corresponds to TRBD1 (6 bases). Per germline, CDR1 MGHRA and CDR2 YSYEKL. Trimming left V 4 bases short and J 1 base short, with 10 bases between. The length of the CDR3 is 14 residues. The CDR3 DNA sequence: TGCGCCAGCAGCCCCCGGGACACGAACACTGAAGCTTTCTTT. This translates into CASSPRDTNTEAFF.

This rearrangement joins TRBV28 to TRBJ2-3; tentatively, D is TRBD2 (5 bases). CDR1 is MDHEN and CDR2 is SYDVKM in the germline V gene. The CDR3 is 13 residues long. The V and J ends lost 4 bases and 0 bases respectively, with 5 bases between them. CDR3 sequence: CASSWTSTDTQYF. The CDR3 DNA is TGTGCCAGCAGTTGGACTAGCACAGATACGCAGTATTTT. Full variable domain (missing parts from reference TRBV28 and TRBJ2-3): DVKVTQSSRYLVKRTGEKVFLECVQDMDHENMFWYRQDPGLGLRLIYFSYDVKMKEKGDIPEGYSVSREKKERFSLILESASTNQTSMYLCASSWTSTDTQYFGPGTRLTVL.

The chain carries TRBV21-1 and TRBJ2-7; the D call TRBD2 from the table was never checked on the DNA. TRBV21-1 is termed a pseudogene. This CDR3 has 13 residues. CDR3 loop: CASSRRGAYEQYV. The CDR3 coding sequence is TGTGCCAGCAGCAGGCGGGGGGCCTACGAGCAGTACGTC.

The chain combines TRBV6-2 or TRBV6-3 with TRBJ1-2; TRBD1 might be the D (6 bases). The CDR3 contains 16 residues. V lost 4 bases, J lost 4 bases, and 19 bases lay in between. Germline CDR1 is MNHEY and CDR2 is SVGEGT. CDR3 DNA: TGTGCCAGCAGTTTAGACCCGGGACACGGAGGCTATGGCTACACCTTC. It translates to CASSLDPGHGGYGYTF.

The chain uses TRBV5-1 and TRBJ2-5; 10 bases agree with TRBD2. The J segment lost 4 bases and the V segment lost 2 bases, leaving 5 bases of the junction unmatched. This CDR3 comprises 15 residues. Germline lookup yields CDR1 SGHRS and CDR2 YFSETQ. CDR3 DNA sequence: TGCGCCAGCAGCTTAACTAGCGGGGAGGGAGAGACCCAGTACTTC. Encoded protein: CASSLTSGEGETQYF.